These T cell receptor beta chains were read from a single sample in a study of blood T cell repertoires in COVID-19. TCRdb's copy holds only in-frame clones and misses some; the assay was immunoSEQ multiplex PCR. The table includes roughly 100,000 clones, about four fifths detected once. Material for sequencing was peripheral blood. These receptors came from a woman over 75 with acute or convalescent COVID-19. The CDR3 runs from the conserved cysteine through the conserved F or W. Fields, in order: D gene, J gene, clone size, V gene, CDR3 DNA, CDR3 protein. D genes are given only for firm matches. For some rows the clone size is stated as once, few or many, or as a class when expanded; others skip it.

TRBD2 TRBJ2-1 many TRBV19 TGTGCCAGTAGTAGCGGGAGTCAGTACAATGAGCAGTTCTTC CASSSGSQYNEQFF
TRBD1 TRBJ2-5 . TRBV5-1 TGCGCCAGCAGCTTCCTGCCCGGGACAGGGGAAGAGACCCAGTACTTC CASSFLPGTGEETQYF
TRBD1 TRBJ2-1 . TRBV20-1 TGCAGTGCTAGTCGCCCCAAGCCAACAGGGGGAAGTGAGCAGTTCTTC CSASRPKPTGGSEQFF
. TRBJ2-1 . TRBV24-1 TGTGCCACCAGTGATTTCAGTGACAACTACAATGAGCAGTTCTTC CATSDFSDNYNEQFF
. TRBJ1-1 . TRBV7-2 TGTGCCAGCAGGAAAGACAGGAACACTGAAGCTTTCTTT CASRKDRNTEAFF
. TRBJ2-5 . TRBV7-9 TGTGCCAGCAGCTTAGCGCTCGGAGGGCAGGTTGTAAAAGAGACCCAGTACTTC CASSLALGGQVVKETQYF
. TRBJ1-2 . TRBV6-5 TGTGCCAGCAGGAGGGGGATCGATGAGGGTGGCTACACCTTC CASRRGIDEGGYTF
. TRBJ2-2 . TRBV5-1 TGCGCCAGCAGCTTAACAGGGAGCACCGGGGAGCTGTTTTTT CASSLTGSTGELFF
TRBD1 TRBJ1-4 . TRBV6-6 TGTGCCAGCAAACAGGGGACTAATGAAAAACTGTTTTTT CASKQGTNEKLFF
. TRBJ2-3 . TRBV4-2 TGTGCCAGCAGCCAGAGCGGTAGCACAGATACGCAGTATTTT CASSQSGSTDTQYF
TRBD1 TRBJ2-6 . TRBV18 TGTGCCAGCTCACGGGACAGTCAAGGCTCTGGGGCCAACGTCCTGACTTTC CASSRDSQGSGANVLTF
TRBD1 TRBJ2-4 . TRBV24-1 TGTGCCACCAGTGAGACTACAGGGGTGAAAAACATTCAGTACTTC CATSETTGVKNIQYF
. TRBJ1-5 . TRBV10-3 TGTGCCAGCATCTTGTATCGGGCACAGGCGAATCAGCCCCAGCATTTT CASILYRAQANQPQHF
. TRBJ1-6 . TRBV19 TGTGCCAGTAGTATGGGAGTGACTAATTCACCCCTCCACTTT CASSMGVTNSPLHF
TRBD1 TRBJ2-7 few TRBV28 TGTGCCAGCAGTTTGGGACAGGGACCCTCCTACGAGCAGTACTTC CASSLGQGPSYEQYF
TRBD2 TRBJ2-3 . TRBV7-2 TGTGCCAGCAGCTTATGGCTAGCGGGAGTCATAAATACGCAGTATTTT CASSLWLAGVINTQYF
. TRBJ1-1 few TRBV11-2 TGTGCCAGCAGTGGGCAGGGATGGAACACTGAAGCTTTCTTT CASSGQGWNTEAFF
. TRBJ2-6 . TRBV5-4 TGTGCCAGCAGCTTGGCCGTCGAGTCTGGGGCCAACGTCCTGACTTTC CASSLAVESGANVLTF
TRBD2 TRBJ2-1 . TRBV19 TGTGCCAGTAGTACCTCCACTAGCGGGATTGGGAATGAGCAGTTCTTC CASSTSTSGIGNEQFF
TRBD2 TRBJ2-3 . TRBV2 TGTGCCAGCAGCGCGGGACTAGCGGGAGCAGATACGCAGTATTTT CASSAGLAGADTQYF
. TRBJ2-2 . TRBV24-1 TGTGCCACCAACGGACAGAACACCGGGGAGCTGTTTTTT CATNGQNTGELFF
. TRBJ1-6 few TRBV24-1 TGTGCCACCAGTGATTTAGGAGGGATTAATTCACCCCTCCACTTT CATSDLGGINSPLHF
. TRBJ1-1 . TRBV19 TGTGCCAGTAGTATAGGTCGCAGGATGAACACTGAAGCTTTCTTT CASSIGRRMNTEAFF
TRBD2 TRBJ2-7 few TRBV5-1 TGCGCCAGCAGCTTGGAGGCTAGCGGGACCTACGAGCAGTACTTC CASSLEASGTYEQYF
. TRBJ1-3 . TRBV10-3 TGTGCCAGTACTAGCTCTGGAAACACCATATATTTT CASTSSGNTIYF
TRBD1 TRBJ1-2 . TRBV6-5 TGTGCCAGCAGTCCTTCGACAGGGGGGGGCTACACCTTC CASSPSTGGGYTF
. TRBJ2-4 . TRBV7-2 TGTGCCAGCAGCTTAGGTGCTAGTACCAAAAACATTCAGTACTTC CASSLGASTKNIQYF
. TRBJ2-1 . TRBV5-4 TGTGCCAGCAGCTACGTCAGTCCCATGGTGAATGAGCAGTTCTTC CASSYVSPMVNEQFF
TRBD2 TRBJ2-7 . TRBV27 TGTGCCAGCAGTTACACTAGCGGGAGTGGGTACGAGCAGTACTTC CASSYTSGSGYEQYF
. TRBJ2-2 . TRBV12-3/TRBV12-4 TGTGCCAGCAGATCCACCGGGGGGCTGTTTTTT CASRSTGGLFF
TRBD1 TRBJ2-5 . TRBV24-1 TGTGCCACCAGTGATTTCAGGGACAGGCAAGAGACCCAGTACTTC CATSDFRDRQETQYF
. TRBJ1-5 . TRBV28 TGTGCCAGCAGTTCACGAAGGGGACTCACGCAGCCCCAGCATTTT CASSSRRGLTQPQHF
TRBD1 TRBJ2-7 . TRBV20-1 TGCAGTGCTAGTGGGACAGGGAGGTACGAGCAGTACTTC CSASGTGRYEQYF
TRBD1 TRBJ2-1 . TRBV4-3 TGCGCCAGCAGCCAAGCTAGCAGGGGGTTTTTTGAGCAGTTCTTC CASSQASRGFFEQFF
. TRBJ1-3 . TRBV7-9 TGTGCCAGCAGCTCCGACAGCCCCTGGGGCACCATATATTTT CASSSDSPWGTIYF
TRBD1 TRBJ1-6 . TRBV11-3 TGTGCCAGCAGCTTCCGCGGGACAGGGCCTGACAATTCACCCCTCCACTTT CASSFRGTGPDNSPLHF
. TRBJ1-2 few TRBV24-1 TGTGCCACCAGTGATTTGCGGGGGGCGGACTATGGCTACACCTTC CATSDLRGADYGYTF